These T cell receptor beta chains were read from a single sample in a study of control samples from healthy donors and cancer patients. The protocol was immunoSEQ multiplex PCR, while the TCRdb copy is restricted to in-frame clones and leaves out a portion. The sample lists 30,000 to 40,000 clones; around 87% were seen once. What was sequenced was PBMCs. Receptors originate from a woman between 40 and 55 years old with lung cancer. The CDR3 runs from the conserved cysteine through the conserved F or W. The D gene is left open where the match is weak. Not every row has a clone size; where given, it reads once, few, many or a size class.

>.|.|TRBV19|TRBJ1-2
TGTGCCAGTAGTATAAGGGCAGATCTAACTAACTATGGCTACACCTTC
CASSIRADLTNYGYTF
>.|TRBD1|TRBV19|TRBJ1-1
TGTGCCAGTAGGCCCGGGACAGCCACTGAAGCTTTCTTT
CASRPGTATEAFF
>.|.|TRBV24-1|TRBJ2-2
TGTGCCACCAGTGCACAAGGGCTCACAGGGTATCACACCGGGGAGCTGTTTTTT
CATSAQGLTGYHTGELFF
>once|.|TRBV19|TRBJ2-1
TGTGCCGGTAGCCCCCGGGGCCAGTCCGGAGGTTCCTACAATGAGCAGTTCTTC
CAGSPRGQSGGSYNEQFF
>.|.|TRBV4-3|TRBJ1-6
TGCGCCAGCAGCCCAGACCCGGCTAATTCACCCCTCCACTTT
CASSPDPANSPLHF
>.|.|TRBV9|TRBJ1-2
TGTGCCAGCAGCGGCAACAACTATGGCTACACCTTC
CASSGNNYGYTF
>.|TRBD1|TRBV5-1|TRBJ1-6
TGCGCCAGCGGTCAGGGACAGGGAGATTCACCCCTCCACTTT
CASGQGQGDSPLHF
>.|.|TRBV6-5|TRBJ2-2
TGTGCCAGCAGTTATGACTCGGGGACCGGGGAGCTGTTTTTT
CASSYDSGTGELFF
>.|TRBD2|TRBV5-1|TRBJ2-1
TGCGCCCGCAGCGGCGGGGGGGCCACCTACAATGAGCAGTTCTTC
CARSGGGATYNEQFF
>few|.|TRBV6-5|TRBJ2-5
TGTGCCAGCAGTTACGGAGCTTCGAGGGTCCAAGAGACCCAGTACTTC
CASSYGASRVQETQYF
>.|TRBD2|TRBV5-1|TRBJ2-7
TGCGCCAGCAGCTTGGCCTCGGGAGGGACCTATACTTCTTACGAGCAGTACTTC
CASSLASGGTYTSYEQYF
>.|.|TRBV6-5|TRBJ1-4
TGTGCCAGCAACCCCTCGCAGGGAACTAATGAAAAACTGTTTTTT
CASNPSQGTNEKLFF
>.|TRBD2|TRBV4-3|TRBJ2-3
TGCGCCAGCAGCCAAGATTGGCTAGCGGGGGCTACGCAGTATTTT
CASSQDWLAGATQYF
>.|TRBD2|TRBV7-2|TRBJ2-1
TGTGCCAGCAGCTTAGCGTTCGCGGGGGGGCGGAATGAGCAGTTCTTC
CASSLAFAGGRNEQFF
>.|TRBD1|TRBV7-9|TRBJ2-2
TGTGCCAGCAGCTCCCCGACAGGGAGATCTGCGAACACCGGGGAGCTGTTTTTT
CASSSPTGRSANTGELFF
>.|.|TRBV7-8|TRBJ2-6
TGTGCCAGCAGCTCCTCACGCCTAAGACAGAACTCTGGGGCCAACGTCCTGACTTTC
CASSSSRLRQNSGANVLTF
>once|.|TRBV10-1|TRBJ2-3
TGCGCCAGCAGTGTAGGGAGCACAGATACGCAGTATTTT
CASSVGSTDTQYF
>.|TRBD1|TRBV7-9|TRBJ1-1
TGTGCCAGCAGCCCCGGGACAGGGAGTACCGCTGAAGCTTTCTTT
CASSPGTGSTAEAFF
>.|.|TRBV5-8|TRBJ1-5
TGTGCCAGCAGTCAGAAGGTGTCTTCGAGTCAGCCCCAGCATTTT
CASSQKVSSSQPQHF
>.|.|TRBV18|TRBJ1-1
TGTGCCAGCTCGCCCCAACAGGGAGGGAACACTGAAGCTTTCTTT
CASSPQQGGNTEAFF
>.|.|TRBV4-2|TRBJ2-3
TGTGCCAGCAGCCCACAGACCGTAGCGGATACGCAGTATTTT
CASSPQTVADTQYF
>.|.|TRBV4-1|TRBJ1-1
TGCGCCAGCAGCCAAGCAAGGGGAGGTACTGAAGCTTTCTTT
CASSQARGGTEAFF
>.|.|TRBV19|TRBJ1-5
TGTGCCAGTAGTATAGATCAGAAGGGGATGCCCCAGCATTTT
CASSIDQKGMPQHF
>once|TRBD2|TRBV28|TRBJ2-5
TGTGCCAGCAGTTCCGGACTAGCGGGGTACCGAGAGACCCAGTACTTC
CASSSGLAGYRETQYF
>.|.|TRBV12-5|TRBJ2-2
TGTGCTAGTGGTCTGGGAAGCGCGAACACCGGGGAGCTGTTTTTT
CASGLGSANTGELFF
>.|.|TRBV5-4|TRBJ2-1
TGTGCCAGCAGCACCTGGTCAGGGGCCAACAATGAGCAGTTCTTC
CASSTWSGANNEQFF
>.|.|TRBV9|TRBJ1-1
TGTGCCAGCAGCGAGACAGGTCAGGGCACTGAAGCTTTCTTT
CASSETGQGTEAFF
>once|.|TRBV7-9|TRBJ1-3
TGTGCCAGCAGCTTAGAGAGGCCGAGCTCTGGAAACACCATATATTTT
CASSLERPSSGNTIYF
>.|TRBD1|TRBV4-3|TRBJ1-4
TGCGCCAGCAGCCAAGATTTAGGGGGCGGCGAAAAACTGTTTTTT
CASSQDLGGGEKLFF
>.|TRBD1|TRBV5-6|TRBJ1-1
TGTGCCAGCAGCGACCGGGACAGGGCTTGGAACACTGAAGCTTTCTTT
CASSDRDRAWNTEAFF
>.|.|TRBV5-4|TRBJ1-1
TGTGCCAGCAGCTCTGTAAATTTCGGGCACACTGAAGCTTTCTTT
CASSSVNFGHTEAFF
>.|.|TRBV28|TRBJ2-2
TGTGCCAGCAGCGGTCATCAGGGGACCTCGAACACCGGGGAGCTGTTTTTT
CASSGHQGTSNTGELFF
>.|TRBD1|TRBV5-1|TRBJ1-6
TGCGCCAGCAGTTCGGACAGGAAGACACCCCTCCACTTT
CASSSDRKTPLHF